This T cell receptor (beta chain) was documented in a study of shared clonotypes between healthy human individuals. Study-level results: Generally, naive subsets (rather than memory subsets) showed larger estimated richness. Clonotype sharing among donors likely depends on sequencing depth.

Sequenced by immunoSEQ multiplex PCR; TCRdb stores in-frame clones only, minus some. The sample includes 2 million to 2.5 million clones, 80% to 95% of them seen just once. Each of the donors was a healthy adult who was HIV-negative and had not had a recent acute infection or vaccination. With regard to this clone: Its matching antigen is unknown.

The source is a man in his late teens or twenties in good health. Some clones in this sample may be carry-over from other donors' samples. The source material was naive CD4+ T cells from PBMCs. The sample's subset: CD45RA+ positively selected.

The CDR3 reads CAWSSLGTQYF. Here the CDR3 DNA reads TGTGCCTGGAGTTCATTAGGTACGCAGTATTTT. The chain couples TRBV30 to TRBJ2-3; no reliable D call. Deletions cut 2 bases from V and 8 bases from J, with 8 bases between. The CDR3 runs to 11 residues. The germline CDR1 and CDR2 sequences are GTSNPN and SVGIG (reference sequence).